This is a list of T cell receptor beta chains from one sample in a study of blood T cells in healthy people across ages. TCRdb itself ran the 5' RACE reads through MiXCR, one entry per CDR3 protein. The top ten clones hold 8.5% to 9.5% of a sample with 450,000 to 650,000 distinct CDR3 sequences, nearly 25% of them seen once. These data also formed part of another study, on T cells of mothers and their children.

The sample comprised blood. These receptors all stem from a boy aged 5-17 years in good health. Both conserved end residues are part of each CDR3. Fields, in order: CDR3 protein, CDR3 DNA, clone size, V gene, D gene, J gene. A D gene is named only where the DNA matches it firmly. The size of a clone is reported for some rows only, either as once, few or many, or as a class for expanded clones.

CASSVVSNPYNEQFF TGTGCCAGCAGCGTAGTATCTAATCCCTACAATGAGCAGTTCTTC NA TRBV9 NA TRBJ2-1
CASSSTGGNGYTF TGTGCCAGCAGCTCGACAGGGGGCAATGGCTACACCTTC NA TRBV7-6 TRBD1 TRBJ1-2
CASRPRLAGEGETQYF TGTGCCAGCAGACCCAGACTAGCGGGAGAAGGGGAGACCCAGTACTTC few TRBV28 TRBD2 TRBJ2-5
CASSLSPGTSTDTQYF TGTGCCAGCAGTTTAAGCCCAGGGACTAGCACAGATACGCAGTATTTT few TRBV28 NA TRBJ2-3
CASSFSGMTEAFF TGTGCCAGCAGCTTCTCGGGAATGACTGAAGCTTTCTTT few TRBV7-3 NA TRBJ1-1
CASSATHETGDKETQYF TGTGCCAGCAGCGCAACCCACGAGACAGGGGACAAAGAGACCCAGTACTTC many TRBV9 TRBD1 TRBJ2-5
CASSIGPNGYTF TGTGCCAGTAGTATCGGCCCGAATGGCTACACCTTC NA TRBV19 NA TRBJ1-2
CATSEATAGVGGNEQFF TGTGCCACCAGTGAGGCCACAGCGGGAGTGGGGGGCAATGAGCAGTTCTTC NA TRBV24-1 TRBD2 TRBJ2-1
CASSFGGFSNQPQHF TGTGCCAGCAGTTTTGGGGGTTTTAGCAATCAGCCCCAGCATTTT NA TRBV28 NA TRBJ1-5
CSVVAGGAKNIQYF TGCAGCGTTGTAGCGGGTGGGGCCAAAAACATTCAGTACTTC many TRBV29-1 TRBD2 TRBJ2-4
CSARGTSDYEQYF TGCAGTGCTAGAGGGACTAGCGACTACGAGCAGTACTTC many TRBV20-1 TRBD2 TRBJ2-7
CASSVTGGSNEQFF TGTGCCAGCAGCGTAACAGGGGGGTCGAATGAGCAGTTCTTC NA TRBV9 TRBD1 TRBJ2-1
CASLGVYSYEQYF TGTGCCAGTCTGGGCGTTTACTCCTACGAGCAGTACTTC NA TRBV7-9 NA TRBJ2-7
CASSLVGTGGDEQFF TGCGCCAGCAGCTTGGTTGGGACAGGGGGGGATGAGCAGTTCTTC NA TRBV5-1 TRBD1 TRBJ2-1
CASSSGTSGWNEQFF TGTGCCAGCAGCTCGGGGACTAGCGGGTGGAATGAGCAGTTCTTC NA TRBV7-2 TRBD2 TRBJ2-1
CASSRPENIQYF TGTGCCAGCAGCCGCCCAGAAAACATTCAGTACTTC NA TRBV11-2 NA TRBJ2-4
CASSSYMGSYNEQFF TGTGCCAGCAGCTCTTACATGGGATCCTACAATGAGCAGTTCTTC NA TRBV9 NA TRBJ2-1
CASSFPSGQETQYF TGTGCCAGCAGCTTTCCGTCGGGGCAAGAGACCCAGTACTTC many TRBV7-2 NA TRBJ2-5
CASSYSMTSGAYEQYF TGTGCCAGCAGTTACTCGATGACTAGCGGGGCCTACGAGCAGTACTTC NA TRBV6-5 TRBD2 TRBJ2-7
CASSYDSLSNQPQHF TGTGCCAGCAGTTACGACAGCTTAAGCAATCAGCCCCAGCATTTT NA TRBV6-2/TRBV6-3 NA TRBJ1-5
CATSSRDTYGYTF TGTGCCACCAGCAGCCGGGACACCTATGGCTACACCTTC NA TRBV24-1 NA TRBJ1-2
CASSSNRGVDETQYF TGTGCCAGCAGCTCGAACAGGGGAGTGGACGAGACCCAGTACTTC NA TRBV5-6 TRBD1 TRBJ2-5
CASSYQETQYF TGTGCCAGCAGTTACCAAGAGACCCAGTACTTC many TRBV18 NA TRBJ2-5
CASSTGRRNEQFF TGTGCCAGTAGTACGGGGCGGCGCAATGAGCAGTTCTTC NA TRBV19 NA TRBJ2-1
CASSLAVRGAYEQYF TGTGCCAGCAGCTTGGCGGTCCGGGGGGCTTACGAGCAGTACTTC NA TRBV5-5 NA TRBJ2-7
CASSQVAPQDHSTDTQYF TGCGCCAGCAGCCAAGTTGCTCCCCAGGATCATAGCACAGATACGCAGTATTTT few TRBV4-3 NA TRBJ2-3
CASSLKAGAGADTQYF TGTGCCAGCAGCTTAAAGGCGGGGGCCGGGGCAGATACGCAGTATTTT few TRBV7-3 NA TRBJ2-3
CASSDLGGLAGYEQYF TGTGCCAGCAGTGATCTCGGGGGACTCGCCGGCTACGAGCAGTACTTC NA TRBV28 NA TRBJ2-7
CASRRSNQETQYF TGTGCCAGCAGACGCTCCAACCAAGAGACCCAGTACTTC NA TRBV6-5 NA TRBJ2-5
CSARGVFGYTF TGCAGTGCTAGAGGAGTGTTTGGCTACACCTTC NA TRBV20-1 NA TRBJ1-2
CASSQDKQADTQYF TGTGCCAGCAGCCAAGATAAGCAGGCAGATACGCAGTATTTT few TRBV4-2 NA TRBJ2-3
CASSSGTSVHEQYF TGTGCCAGCAGTTCTGGGACTAGCGTCCACGAGCAGTACTTC few TRBV27 TRBD2 TRBJ2-7
CASRSLGRPQHF TGTGCCAGCAGAAGCCTCGGGAGGCCCCAGCATTTT NA TRBV28 NA TRBJ1-5
CASSLDRGRVSGNTIYF TGTGCCAGCAGCCTAGATAGGGGGCGCGTCTCTGGAAACACCATATATTTT NA TRBV13 TRBD1 TRBJ1-3
CSARSVLVGYNEQFF TGCAGTGCTAGATCTGTCCTAGTCGGTTACAATGAGCAGTTCTTC few TRBV20-1 NA TRBJ2-1
CASSLRGDPDTQYF TGTGCCAGCAGTTTAAGGGGGGATCCAGATACGCAGTATTTT NA TRBV28 NA TRBJ2-3
CASSQTGTAETQYF TGTGCCAGCAGCCAAACAGGGACCGCGGAGACCCAGTACTTC NA TRBV4-2 NA TRBJ2-5
CASRRGREDYGYTF TGTGCCAGTAGGCGGGGAAGGGAGGACTATGGCTACACCTTC few TRBV19 NA TRBJ1-2
CASSPGGQVGGYTF TGTGCCAGCTCACCGGGCGGACAGGTCGGGGGCTACACCTTC few TRBV18 TRBD1 TRBJ1-2
CASSQEAGPIGYGYTF TGCGCCAGCAGCCAAGAGGCGGGGCCGATCGGCTATGGCTACACCTTC few TRBV4-3 NA TRBJ1-2
CSVLGGLSGRNPYEQYF TGCAGCGTCCTCGGGGGGTTGAGCGGGAGGAACCCCTACGAGCAGTACTTC few TRBV29-1 TRBD2 TRBJ2-7
CASSANRWGTSNYGYTF TGTGCCAGCAGCGCCAACCGATGGGGTACTTCTAACTATGGCTACACCTTC NA TRBV2 NA TRBJ1-2
CASISGQGSYEQYF TGTGCCAGCATATCCGGGCAGGGAAGCTACGAGCAGTACTTC NA TRBV28 NA TRBJ2-7
CSAPSSTPYNEQFF TGCAGTGCTCCGTCATCGACCCCCTACAATGAGCAGTTCTTC NA TRBV20-1 NA TRBJ2-1
CASSAGQTNYGYTF TGTGCCAGCAGCGCAGGACAGACTAACTATGGCTACACCTTC few TRBV27 NA TRBJ1-2
CSVDAGNTIYF TGCAGCGTTGATGCTGGAAACACCATATATTTT NA TRBV29-1 NA TRBJ1-3
CASSLSRLADYNEQFF TGTGCCAGCAGCCTATCCCGACTAGCGGATTACAATGAGCAGTTCTTC many TRBV4-2 TRBD2 TRBJ2-1
CASRPTGVTDTQYF TGTGCCAGCAGACCGACAGGGGTCACAGATACGCAGTATTTT NA TRBV12-3/TRBV12-4 TRBD1 TRBJ2-3
CASSRLTVETQETQYF TGTGCCAGCAGCCGCTTGACAGTTGAGACCCAAGAGACCCAGTACTTC NA TRBV7-9 NA TRBJ2-5
CASSVQQGPGNTIYF TGTGCCAGCAGCGTTCAACAGGGGCCCGGAAACACCATATATTTT NA TRBV9 TRBD1 TRBJ1-3
CASSQRGRFGETQYF TGTGCCAGCAGCCAAAGGGGGAGGTTCGGAGAGACCCAGTACTTC many TRBV13 NA TRBJ2-5
CASSQVLGVAGGPNTGELFF TGTGCCAGCAGCCAAGTCCTCGGGGTAGCGGGAGGGCCTAACACCGGGGAGCTGTTTTTT NA TRBV3-1 TRBD2 TRBJ2-2
CASSQFLYEQYF TGCGCCAGCAGTCAATTTCTCTACGAGCAGTACTTC NA TRBV23-1 NA TRBJ2-7
CACSSDRGLILYNEQFF TGTGCCTGCAGCTCGGACAGGGGGTTAATTCTCTACAATGAGCAGTTCTTC few TRBV3-1 TRBD1 TRBJ2-1
CASSVALAEQETQYF TGTGCCAGCAGCGTAGCTCTCGCGGAACAAGAGACCCAGTACTTC NA TRBV9 NA TRBJ2-5
CASRLAGSPMNTEAFF TGTGCCAGCAGGCTGGCGGGGAGCCCCATGAACACTGAAGCTTTCTTT few TRBV7-2 NA TRBJ1-1